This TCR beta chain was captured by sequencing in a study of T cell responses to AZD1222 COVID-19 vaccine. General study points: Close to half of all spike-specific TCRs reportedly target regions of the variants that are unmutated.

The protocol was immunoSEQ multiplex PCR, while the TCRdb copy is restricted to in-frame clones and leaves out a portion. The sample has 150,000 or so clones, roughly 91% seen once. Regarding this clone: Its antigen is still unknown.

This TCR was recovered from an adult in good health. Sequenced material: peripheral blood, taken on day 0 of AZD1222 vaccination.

The CDR3 nucleotides are TGTGCCAGTAGTATAACCGGGACGAAACACGGCGGCTACACCTTC. The encoded protein is CASSITGTKHGGYTF. The chain combines TRBV19 with TRBJ1-2, with D perhaps matching TRBD1 (5 bases). CDR1 LNHDA and CDR2 SQIVND come from the germline V gene (reference sequence). The V gene lost 2 bases and the J gene lost 8 bases, with 18 bases spanning the gap. This CDR3 is 15 amino acids long.